This entry features one TCR beta chain sequence. Its antigen remains unknown. There were TCR beta CDR3 regions amplified from RNA transcripts. First-round RT-PCR targeting the TCR CDR3 was performed with the HTBI primer set. TCRdb passed the multiplex PCR reads through MiXCR, listing each CDR3 protein once. The data hold 550,000 to 800,000 distinct CDR3 sequences, with 16% observed a single time. This entry is derived from a study of T cells in Graves' hyperthyroidism and ophthalmopathy. Study overall: The blood sample was taken at first diagnosis, before treatment began. Findings and limits, study-wide: Progression to ophthalmopathy was predicted a median of roughly 6.8 months early.

Germline V lookup: CDR1 DFQATT, CDR2 SNEGSKA (reference sequence). V lost 1 base and J 6 bases, leaving 15 bases between the germline ends. The CDR3 extends over 15 amino acids. Absent ophthalmopathy progression within 18 months defined stable Graves' hyperthyroidism. Used for diagnoses were clinical symptoms, serum thyroxine and TRAb, thyroid ultrasound and orbital computed tomography. The clonotype originates from a man between 18 and 35 years old with Graves' hyperthyroidism. The V gene is TRBV20-1, the J gene TRBJ2-2; tentatively, D is TRBD2 (5 bases). The sequenced sample consisted of blood. CDR3 nucleotides: TGCAGTGCTAGAGTCTTGGGGAGAGGAGCCGGGGAGCTGTTTTTT. It translates to CSARVLGRGAGELFF.